This T cell receptor beta chain appears in the sequencing data of a study of OX40 agonist ivuxolimab in advanced cancers. CDR1 and CDR2 (germline): SQVTM, ANQGSEA. This CDR3 comprises 14 residues. V lost 4 bases and J 1 base, leaving 10 bases between the germline ends. Generated by immunoSEQ multiplex PCR, the TCRdb table keeps only in-frame clones and is missing some. Here the sample spans nearly 70,000 clones, approximately 83% being singletons. Here the sequenced sample was CD4+ or CD8+ T cells sorted from blood, taken in a trial of the OX40 agonist ivuxolimab. This TCR came from an adult with an advanced solid tumor such as melanoma, head and neck, liver or kidney cancer. The chain combines TRBV29-1 with TRBJ2-2; D possibly corresponds to TRBD2 (6 bases). The CDR3 loop reads CSVVLAENTGELFF. In DNA, the CDR3 is TGCAGCGTTGTTTTAGCGGAGAACACCGGGGAGCTGTTTTTT.